This record concerns one T cell receptor beta chain sequence. Time point of the sample: newly diagnosed GD, antithyroid drugs for less than 3 months. Construction of the TCR library relied on RNA isolated from PBMCs. The germline V gene encodes CDR1 SGHRS and CDR2 YFSETQ. This CDR3 spans 13 amino acids. V was clipped by 0 bases and J by 13 bases, with 14 bases between them. The data derive from a study of regulatory T cells in long-lasting Graves disease. According to the study, TCR beta libraries were built with iRepertoire HTBI primers and CDR3-region Arm-PCR. TCRdb analysed the multiplex PCR reads with MiXCR anew, one entry per CDR3 protein. The sample lists roughly 400,000 distinct CDR3 sequences, 14% to 15% occurring once. The same specimen was also included in a second study, on T cells in Graves' hyperthyroidism and ophthalmopathy. That paper notes: The study used the HTBI primer set for a first-round RT-PCR of the TCR CDR3.

J is TRBJ2-1 and V is TRBV5-1, with D maybe TRBD2 (5 bases). The starting material was peripheral blood mononuclear cells (PBMCs), obtained at new diagnosis, from a patient treated with antithyroid drugs. This clonotype was obtained from a middle-aged woman with Graves disease. This CDR3 reads CASSLGAAEVQFF. CDR3 bases: TGCGCCAGCAGCTTGGGGGCTGCGGAGGTCCAGTTCTTC.